Detailed here is one TCR beta chain. Its antigen is not identified. This CDR3 is 14 amino acids long. Per the germline V gene, CDR1 is SEHNR and CDR2 is FQNEAQ (reference sequence). V was cut by 3 bases and J by 2 bases, with 11 bases left in between. This entry belongs to a study of CD8 T cells in ankylosing spondylitis. Study findings and constraints: Ankylosing spondylitis blood appeared to be characterized by a TCR beta motif of eight or nine highly homologous variants. Disease-linked clones were reportedly significantly enriched in matched ankylosing spondylitis synovial fluid.

Libraries of TCR beta came from quantitative 5'-RACE with molecular barcodes. TCRdb recomputed calls from the 5' RACE reads with MiXCR, one row per CDR3 protein. This sample has about 250,000 distinct CDR3 sequences, with roughly a third found just once. Sequenced material: blood, either unsorted or a sorted T cell fraction (not recorded which). This chain connects TRBV7-9 to TRBJ2-7, with D uncertain. The source is a male donor with ankylosing spondylitis or in good health (not recorded which). This CDR3 reads CASSFRDKAYEQYF. As DNA, the CDR3 is TGTGCCAGCAGCTTCAGAGACAAGGCCTACGAGCAGTACTTC.